Listed below are T cell receptor beta chains from one sample, sequenced in a study of blood T cell repertoires in COVID-19. Assay used: immunoSEQ multiplex PCR; TCRdb lists only in-frame clones, some missing. The sample includes more than 150,000 clones, approximately 80% seen only once; the top ten take approximately 7.3%. The specimen was peripheral blood. The source of these receptors is a human donor in a cohort sampled during active COVID-19. Each CDR3 is given with its conserved first and last residue. D genes are given only for firm matches.

d_gene | v_gene | CDR3aa
. | TRBV25-1 | CASSEFGGGGYTF
TRBD1 | TRBV29-1 | CSVGTGGHAFF
TRBD1 | TRBV7-8 | CASSLRTGGAGTEAFF
TRBD1 | TRBV6-5 | CASTSYRGESGYTF
. | TRBV9 | CASSALGDTQYF
. | TRBV27 | CATSDSAGEQYF
. | TRBV6-6 | CASLDRNGLAGQEQYF
TRBD1 | TRBV7-3 | CASSPTGGEYGYTF
TRBD2 | TRBV5-4 | CASSLGLAGYTGELFF
TRBD1 | TRBV7-8 | CASSFRQGEKLFF
. | TRBV10-1 | CASITGDGAFF
TRBD1 | TRBV5-6 | CASSLGQGAYEQYF
. | TRBV7-6 | CASSFGNRFIYEQYF
. | TRBV6-6 | CASSYVQGGNSPLHF
. | TRBV6-4 | CASSRQGGTGELFF
TRBD1 | TRBV30 | CAWRPDRVNTEAFF
. | TRBV5-6 | CASSLTGVDHNEQFF
. | TRBV11-2 | CASSLLKNTEAFF
TRBD2 | TRBV7-9 | CASSSLAGVGNEQFF
. | TRBV19 | CASSMGIGAMNTEAFF
. | TRBV5-4 | CASRTTDPPNTEAFF
. | TRBV5-5 | CASSLGDSGANVLTF
TRBD1 | TRBV7-8 | CASSAYRDSYEQYF
TRBD2 | TRBV6-2/TRBV6-3 | CASSSYGGDNTDTQYF
. | TRBV5-8 | CASSLRSGGVYGYTF
TRBD2 | TRBV5-1 | CASSPLTGGIGEQFF
TRBD1 | TRBV5-6 | CASSARVYRGGNTIYF
TRBD1 | TRBV6-5 | CASSRKQGGYEQYF
TRBD1 | TRBV27 | CASSFQGVNTEAFF
TRBD1 | TRBV12-3/TRBV12-4 | CASSSSQGAEQYF
. | TRBV5-5 | CASSLGSGTEAFF
TRBD2 | TRBV12-3/TRBV12-4 | CASSLGGVEQFF
TRBD1 | TRBV14 | CASRRTGEGEQYF